Sequencing of this T cell receptor beta chain was carried out in a study of blood T cell repertoires in COVID-19. Study details: PBMCs, B-cell-depleted T cells, or T cells were the source of the cDNA or gDNA that made up the material.

Original methodology: Reference gene primer amplification in the assay estimated nucleated cell counts. Generated by immunoSEQ multiplex PCR, the TCRdb table keeps only in-frame clones and is missing some. From that table come the V and J calls and clone size; the DNA was used to work out D and trimming. The data show 120,000 or so clones, approximately 80% seen once. Trimming took 0 bases from V and 7 from J; bases not matched to a gene: 8. The CDR3 has 17 amino acids. CDR1 is LNHNV, CDR2 YYDKDF, per germline (reference sequence). This chain joins TRBV15 and TRBJ2-1; 11 bases align to TRBD2. The sequencing input was peripheral blood. The sequence derives from a man in his forties with active or convalescent COVID-19. CDR3 bases: TGTGCCACCAGCAGAGATCCCACTAGCGGGAGTTCAAATGAGCAGTTCTTC. It specifies CATSRDPTSGSSNEQFF.